The clone carrying this T cell receptor beta chain was counted a single time. These data come from a study of blood T cell repertoires in COVID-19. Individuals drawn from 24 US areas were about 18 to 95 years old. Cohorts were based on clinical histories the participants reported. Recovery meant two consecutive negative NP/OP PCR tests, professional clearance, or resolved symptoms. Germline V gene sequence: CDR1 SGHRS, CDR2 YFSETQ. The CDR3 runs to 15 residues. With 6 bases removed from V and 0 bases from J, the gap between germline ends came to 13 bases. Sequenced by immunoSEQ multiplex PCR; TCRdb stores in-frame clones only, minus some. The data show under 350,000 clones, around 90% seen once.

This TCR derives from a man between 60 and 75 years old who had recovered from COVID-19. The sample comprised PBMCs or T cells enriched from blood (not recorded which). The chain employs TRBV5-1 and TRBJ1-3; TRBD1 might be the D (6 bases). CDR3: CASTRDTYSGNTIYF. For the CDR3, the DNA is TGCGCCAGCACCCGGGACACCTACTCTGGAAACACCATATATTTT.